The clone carrying this T cell receptor beta chain was seen only a few times. Its antigen is as yet unknown. The entry originates in a study of identical twins. Study results and limitations: Modeled out-of-frame TCR alpha sharing in monozygotic twins fell below observed levels. For zero-insertion analyses, partial confounding could come from invariant MAIT and iNKT cells. The same donors were not followed; conclusions instead depended on cross-sectional statistical analysis. Twins' excess sharing was less marked for out-of-frame beta sequences.

This CDR3 contains 13 residues. Trimming removed 3 bases at V and 10 bases at J, with 13 bases between. From germline, CDR1 is SEHNR and CDR2 FQNEAQ (reference sequence). Using its own MiXCR run on the 5' RACE reads, TCRdb lists one record per CDR3 protein. Of more than 350,000 distinct CDR3 sequences detected, approximately 8.7% appear once; the ten largest clones hold roughly 8.7%. The sequence derives from a woman aged 45 to 65 in good health. The rearrangement joins TRBV7-9 to TRBJ2-1, with no clear D. Source material: naive T cells sorted from blood. CDR3 residues: CASSLFPNGEQFF. In DNA form, the CDR3 reads TGTGCCAGCAGCTTGTTTCCAAACGGGGAGCAGTTCTTC.